This paragraph covers one T cell receptor (beta chain) sequence. These data are taken from a study of control samples from healthy donors and cancer patients. TCRdb's table, derived via immunoSEQ multiplex PCR, lists solely in-frame clones and lacks some. The sample includes under 150,000 clones, roughly nine tenths of them seen just once. Trimming took 0 bases from V and 0 from J, leaving 9 bases between them. Germline CDR1 and CDR2: SNHLY and FYNNEI. The CDR3 length is 16 residues. V usage is TRBV2 and J usage is TRBJ1-5; possible D gene TRBD1, 5 bases. Sequenced input: PBMCs. The sequence was obtained from a woman aged 45-60 years with colorectal cancer. The CDR3 DNA follows: TGTGCCAGCAGTGAAGCAGTGGGGGATAGCAATCAGCCCCAGCATTTT. It specifies CASSEAVGDSNQPQHF.